The 21 T cell receptor beta chains below come from one sample, sequenced in a study of T cells after yellow fever vaccination. TCRdb used MiXCR to reprocess the 5' RACE reads, holding one entry per CDR3 protein. The table has about 550,000 distinct CDR3 sequences, less than 20% seen once. The material sequenced was PBMCs, taken 15 days after the yellow fever booster vaccination. These receptors were taken from a man aged 25-45 years who received the YFV17D yellow fever vaccine.

This clonotype was counted at least ten times. V gene TRBV19 combines with J gene TRBJ2-1, with 8 bases matching TRBD2. The CDR3 loop spans 14 amino acids. Trimming took 5 bases from V and 4 from J; bases not matched to a gene: 4. Germline V lookup: CDR1 LNHDA, CDR2 SQIVND (reference sequence). CDR3 sequence reads: CASSQRELYNEQFF. In DNA, the CDR3 is TGTGCCAGTAGTCAGCGGGAGTTGTACAATGAGCAGTTCTTC. Filled out from reference TRBV19 and TRBJ2-1, the complete variable domain reads DGGITQSPKYLFRKEGQNVTLSCEQNLNHDAMYWYRQDPGQGLRLIYYSQIVNDFQKGDIAEGYSVSREKKESFPLTVTSAQKNPTAFYLCASSQRELYNEQFFGPGTRLTVL.

This chain connects TRBV5-6 to TRBJ2-7, with 12 positions matching TRBD1. Trimming at V came to 3 bases and at J to 7 bases, leaving 11 bases not matched to a gene. CDR3 length: 16 residues. Germline CDR1 SGHDT, CDR2 YYEEEE. The CDR3, as DNA: TGTGCCAGCAGCTCGCATCCGGGACAGGGGGCGCCTGAGCAGTACTTC. Protein sequence: CASSSHPGQGAPEQYF.

The chain links TRBV7-2 to TRBJ1-5; 7 bases are shared with TRBD1. Per the germline V gene, CDR1 is SGHTA and CDR2 is FQGNSA. Unmatched junction bases numbered 4, after V lost 1 base and J lost 4 bases. The CDR3 sequence is 15 residues long. The CDR3 here is CASSLVQGGNQPQHF. The DNA for the CDR3 is TGTGCCAGCAGCTTAGTTCAGGGGGGTAATCAGCCCCAGCATTTT.

The chain joins TRBV29-1 to TRBJ2-7; TRBD2 aligns across 7 bases. Germline V gene lookup returns CDR1 SQVTM and CDR2 ANQGSEA. V was clipped by 5 bases and J by 4 bases; unmatched bases: 11. The CDR3 loop spans 14 amino acids. The CDR3 sequence: CSVLPRREGYEQYF. The DNA for the CDR3 is TGCAGCGTTCTCCCTCGGAGGGAGGGTTACGAGCAGTACTTC.

This clonotype came up a few times. This CDR3 reads CASSLGFGQATDTQYF. The CDR3 region has the DNA TGTGCCAGCAGCTTGGGTTTCGGGCAGGCCACAGATACGCAGTATTTT. The chain is built from TRBV5-5 and TRBJ2-3, with D uncertain. The CDR3 runs 16 residues. Trimming shortened V by 0 bases and J by 2 bases, and 13 bases separated the two germline ends. Germline CDR1 SGHKS, CDR2 YYEKEE (reference sequence).

The chain combines TRBV7-9 with TRBJ2-7; 9 nucleotides line up with TRBD1. The CDR3 covers 16 residues. Germline V gene data show CDR1 as SEHNR and CDR2 as FQNEAQ (reference sequence). V trimming: 4 bases; J trimming: 7 bases; junction bases outside the gene matches: 14. Here the CDR3 reads CASSSDLPGQGREQYF. Here the CDR3 DNA reads TGTGCCAGCAGCTCCGATCTCCCGGGACAGGGTAGGGAGCAGTACTTC.

The rearrangement links TRBV10-1 to TRBJ2-2, with D unresolved. Trimming took 6 bases from V and 4 from J, leaving 9 bases between them. Germline V gene sequence: CDR1 WNHNN, CDR2 SYGVQD (reference sequence). The CDR3 consists of 13 residues. The CDR3, as DNA: TGCGCCAGCAGACAGACTCTCACCGGGGAGCTGTTTTTT. This sequence encodes CASRQTLTGELFF.

The V and J genes are TRBV10-3 and TRBJ2-4; 9 nucleotides align to TRBD1. The CDR3 runs 14 residues. From germline, CDR1 is ENHRY and CDR2 SYGVKD. V trimming: 10 bases; J trimming: 4 bases; junction bases outside the gene matches: 8. The CDR3 DNA follows: TGTGCCAGCCGCGGGACAGGGAAGAAAAACATTCAGTACTTC. Its protein product is CASRGTGKKNIQYF.

There are a few counts of this clonotype. The chain links TRBV5-1 to TRBJ1-2, with TRBD1 as a possible D gene (5 bases). Trimming pared 0 bases from V and 2 bases from J, leaving 11 bases between. There are 15 residues in the CDR3. From germline, CDR1 is SGHRS and CDR2 YFSETQ. The CDR3 bases are TGCGCCAGCAGCTTGGCACCACGGGGGAACTATGGCTACACCTTC. This encodes CASSLAPRGNYGYTF.

This clonotype was counted a few times. J is TRBJ2-3 and V is TRBV7-3; D uncertain. V was cut by 5 bases and J by 7 bases, with 13 bases left in between. Germline CDR1 reads SGHTA; CDR2 reads FQGTGA. The CDR3 is 13 residues long. Here the CDR3 reads CASSNPTLHTQYF. As DNA, the CDR3 is TGTGCCAGCAGCAATCCGACTTTACATACGCAGTATTTT.

The chain joins TRBV20-1 to TRBJ2-5; 7 nucleotides agree with TRBD1. The V and J ends lost 2 bases and 1 base, in that order; junction bases with no gene match: 4. The CDR3 is 14 residues long. Germline CDR1 is DFQATT and CDR2 is SNEGSKA (reference sequence). The CDR3 DNA reads TGCAGTGCTAGAAGACAGGGAAGCCAAGAGACCCAGTACTTC. It encodes CSARRQGSQETQYF.

The chain recombines TRBV6-5 with TRBJ2-1; 9 bases fit TRBD2. The CDR3 is made up of 16 amino acids. Germline CDR1 and CDR2: MNHEY and SVGAGI. Trimming cost V 11 bases and J 3 bases; bases outside gene matches: 14. CDR3 sequence (DNA): TGTGCCGGGGGGGGTGGTAGCGGGAGATTCTACAATGAGCAGTTCTTC. It yields the protein CAGGGGSGRFYNEQFF.

This clonotype was found a few times. The V call is TRBV12-3 or TRBV12-4, the J call TRBJ2-1; D uncertain. The CDR3 has 12 amino acids. V lost 5 bases, J lost 9 bases, and 11 bases lay in between. The CDR3 DNA reads TGTGCCAGCAGTCTCCAGAGTACTGAGCAGTTCTTC. Its protein product is CASSLQSTEQFF.

V usage is TRBV7-2 and J usage is TRBJ2-7, with 10 positions matching TRBD1. From germline, CDR1 is SGHTA and CDR2 FQGNSA. CDR3 length: 16 amino acids. J lost 2 bases, V lost 2 bases, and 6 bases had no gene match. CDR3 nucleotide sequence: TGTGCCAGCAGCTTAAGAGCCGGGACAGGGGCCTACGAGCAGTACTTC. Protein product: CASSLRAGTGAYEQYF.

The sample holds a few counts of this clonotype. The chain couples TRBV29-1 to TRBJ2-3; D call uncertain. Germline CDR1 and CDR2: SQVTM and ANQGSEA. V was shortened by 7 bases and J by 2 bases, with 4 bases between the two germline ends. CDR3 length: 10 residues. This CDR3 is CSAYTDTQYF. CDR3 coding DNA: TGCAGCGCTTACACAGATACGCAGTATTTT.

The V gene is TRBV20-1, the J gene TRBJ2-2; TRBD2 agrees at 12 bases. Germline loops: CDR1 DFQATT, CDR2 SNEGSKA (reference sequence). This CDR3 has 16 amino acids. The trim removed 1 base at V and 3 bases at J, leaving 3 bases unmatched. This chain's CDR3 is CSARGLAGAHTGELFF. DNA of the CDR3: TGCAGTGCTAGAGGACTAGCGGGAGCGCACACCGGGGAGCTGTTTTTT.

The V call is TRBV5-1, the J call TRBJ2-1; 9 bases match TRBD2. The V gene's germline CDR1 is SGHRS and CDR2 YFSETQ. The CDR3 consists of 15 residues. V lost 2 bases, J lost 8 bases, and 8 bases stayed unmatched. This CDR3 reads CASSLSSGTFYEQFF. The CDR3 nucleotides are TGCGCCAGCAGCTTATCTAGCGGGACTTTCTATGAGCAGTTCTTC.

This clonotype was observed a few times. The CDR3 nucleotides read TGCAGTGCTTGGACTAGCGGGAGCCAGTCCTATCCTGGCGGGACTTACAATGAGCAGTTCTTC. Translated, it gives CSAWTSGSQSYPGGTYNEQFF. V and J are TRBV20-1 and TRBJ2-1, with 13 positions matching TRBD2. CDR3 length: 21 residues. CDR1 is DFQATT and CDR2 is SNEGSKA in the germline V gene (reference sequence). V was pared by 5 bases and J by 4 bases, with 23 bases of the junction left unmatched.

There are a few counts of this clonotype. The chain couples TRBV7-2 to TRBJ2-7, with a possible D match to TRBD2 (5 bases). Germline V lookup: CDR1 SGHTA, CDR2 FQGNSA. The CDR3 contains 15 residues. The V and J ends lost 1 base and 3 bases respectively, with 13 bases between them. CDR3 in DNA: TGTGCCAGCAGCTTAGGTATTGTACGGGGCTACGAGCAGTACTTC. Amino acid sequence: CASSLGIVRGYEQYF.

The chain joins TRBV3-1 to TRBJ2-7; D is unresolved. Germline CDR1 and CDR2: LGHDT and YNNKEL (reference sequence). V lost 4 bases and J 6 bases, leaving 16 bases between the germline ends. The CDR3 totals 14 residues. The CDR3 here is CASSRLHDSPEQYF. The CDR3 DNA sequence: TGTGCCAGCAGCCGATTACATGACTCCCCCGAGCAGTACTTC.

J is TRBJ2-3 and V is TRBV20-1, with TRBD1 as a possible D gene (5 bases). The CDR3 consists of 12 residues. V was pared by 4 bases and J by 6 bases, with 11 bases between. The germline V gene has CDR1 DFQATT and CDR2 SNEGSKA (reference sequence). The CDR3: CSANQGGDTQYF. CDR3 bases: TGCAGTGCTAATCAGGGCGGTGATACGCAGTATTTT.